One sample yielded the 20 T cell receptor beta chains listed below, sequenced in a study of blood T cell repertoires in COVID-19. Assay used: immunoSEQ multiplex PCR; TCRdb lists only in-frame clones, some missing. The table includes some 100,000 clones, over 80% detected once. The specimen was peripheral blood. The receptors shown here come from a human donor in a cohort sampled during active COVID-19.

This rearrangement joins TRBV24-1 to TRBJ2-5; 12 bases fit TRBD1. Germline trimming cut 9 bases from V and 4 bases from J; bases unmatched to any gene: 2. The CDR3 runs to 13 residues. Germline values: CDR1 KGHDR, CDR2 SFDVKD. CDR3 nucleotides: TGTGCCACCCGGGACAGGGGGCGAGAGACCCAGTACTTC. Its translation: CATRDRGRETQYF.

This CDR3 is CASSEGVNTEAFF. The CDR3 DNA is TGTGCCAGTAGTGAAGGGGTAAACACTGAAGCTTTCTTT. V gene TRBV19 combines with J gene TRBJ1-1; TRBD1 might be the D (5 bases). Trimming removed 5 bases at V and 2 bases at J, with 9 bases between. CDR3 length: 13 amino acids. Germline V gene data show CDR1 as LNHDA and CDR2 as SQIVND (reference sequence). Drawing the rest from reference TRBV19 and TRBJ1-1, the complete variable domain is DGGITQSPKYLFRKEGQNVTLSCEQNLNHDAMYWYRQDPGQGLRLIYYSQIVNDFQKGDIAEGYSVSREKKESFPLTVTSAQKNPTAFYLCASSEGVNTEAFFGQGTRLTVV.

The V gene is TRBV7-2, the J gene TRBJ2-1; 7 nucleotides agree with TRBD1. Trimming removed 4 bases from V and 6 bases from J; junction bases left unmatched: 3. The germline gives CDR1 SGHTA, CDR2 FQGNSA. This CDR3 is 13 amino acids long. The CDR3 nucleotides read TGTGCCAGCAGCTCCAGGACAGGCAATGAGCAGTTCTTC. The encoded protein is CASSSRTGNEQFF.

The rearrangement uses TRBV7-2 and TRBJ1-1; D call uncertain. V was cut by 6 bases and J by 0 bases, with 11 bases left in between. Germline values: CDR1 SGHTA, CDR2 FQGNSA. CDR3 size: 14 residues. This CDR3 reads CASRTSVMNTEAFF. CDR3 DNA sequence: TGTGCCAGCAGAACCAGCGTCATGAACACTGAAGCTTTCTTT.

This chain's CDR3 is CASSLNTGGAGGGYTF. CDR3 sequence (DNA): TGTGCCAGCAGCTTAAACACAGGGGGCGCGGGAGGTGGCTACACCTTC. The chain links TRBV11-3 to TRBJ1-2; TRBD1 aligns across 9 bases. Germline-derived CDR1 and CDR2 are SGHNT and YENEEA. Trimming took 2 bases from V and 7 from J; bases not matched to a gene: 11. The CDR3 length is 16 residues.

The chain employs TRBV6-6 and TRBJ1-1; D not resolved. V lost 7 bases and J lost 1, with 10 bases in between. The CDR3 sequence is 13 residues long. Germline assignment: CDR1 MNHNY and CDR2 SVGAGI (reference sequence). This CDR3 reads CASKKTQNTEAFF. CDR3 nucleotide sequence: TGTGCCAGCAAAAAGACACAGAACACTGAAGCTTTCTTT.

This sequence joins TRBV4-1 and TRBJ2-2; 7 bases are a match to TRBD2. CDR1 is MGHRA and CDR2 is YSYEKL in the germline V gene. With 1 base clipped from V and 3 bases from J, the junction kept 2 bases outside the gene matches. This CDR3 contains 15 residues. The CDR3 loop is CASSQASGDTGELFF. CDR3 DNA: TGCGCCAGCAGCCAAGCAAGCGGGGACACCGGGGAGCTGTTTTTT.

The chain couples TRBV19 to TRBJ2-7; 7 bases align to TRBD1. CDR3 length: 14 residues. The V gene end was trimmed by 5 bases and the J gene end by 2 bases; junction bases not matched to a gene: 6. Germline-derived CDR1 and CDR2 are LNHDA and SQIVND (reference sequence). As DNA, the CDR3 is TGTGCCAGTAGTTTCTCGACAGGGACCTACGAGCAGTACTTC. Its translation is CASSFSTGTYEQYF.

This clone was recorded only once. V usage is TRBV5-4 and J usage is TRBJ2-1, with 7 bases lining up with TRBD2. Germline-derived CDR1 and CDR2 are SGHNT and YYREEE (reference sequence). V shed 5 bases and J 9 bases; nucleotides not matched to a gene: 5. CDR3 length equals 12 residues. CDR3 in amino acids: CASSWGGSEQFF. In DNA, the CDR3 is TGTGCCAGCAGTTGGGGGGGAAGTGAGCAGTTCTTC.

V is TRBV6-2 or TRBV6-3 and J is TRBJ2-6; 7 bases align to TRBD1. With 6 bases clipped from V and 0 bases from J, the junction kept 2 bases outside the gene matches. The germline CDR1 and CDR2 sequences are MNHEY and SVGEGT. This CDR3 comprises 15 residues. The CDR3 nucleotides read TGTGCCAGCAGCCCAGGGGGCTCTGGGGCCAACGTCCTGACTTTC. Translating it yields CASSPGGSGANVLTF.

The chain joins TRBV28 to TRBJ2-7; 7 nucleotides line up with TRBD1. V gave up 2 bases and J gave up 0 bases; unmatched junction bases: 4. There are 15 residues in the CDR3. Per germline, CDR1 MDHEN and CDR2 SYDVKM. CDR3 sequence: CASSLDRVSSYEQYF. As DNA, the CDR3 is TGTGCCAGCAGTTTAGACAGGGTGAGCTCCTACGAGCAGTACTTC. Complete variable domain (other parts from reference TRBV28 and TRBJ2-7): DVKVTQSSRYLVKRTGEKVFLECVQDMDHENMFWYRQDPGLGLRLIYFSYDVKMKEKGDIPEGYSVSREKKERFSLILESASTNQTSMYLCASSLDRVSSYEQYFGPGTRLTVT.

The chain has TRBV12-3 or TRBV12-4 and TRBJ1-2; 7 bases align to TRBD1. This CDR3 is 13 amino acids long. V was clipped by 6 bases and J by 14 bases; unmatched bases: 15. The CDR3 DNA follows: TGTGCCAGCAGATATGGACAGGCTTTACAACAAACCTTC. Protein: CASRYGQALQQTF.

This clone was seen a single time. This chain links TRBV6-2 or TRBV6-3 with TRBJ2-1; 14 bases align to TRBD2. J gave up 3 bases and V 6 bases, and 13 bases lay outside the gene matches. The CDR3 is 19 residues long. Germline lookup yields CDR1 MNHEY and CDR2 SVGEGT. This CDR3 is CASSYPGLAGVHSYNEQFF. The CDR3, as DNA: TGTGCCAGCAGCTATCCGGGACTAGCGGGGGTGCACAGCTACAATGAGCAGTTCTTC.

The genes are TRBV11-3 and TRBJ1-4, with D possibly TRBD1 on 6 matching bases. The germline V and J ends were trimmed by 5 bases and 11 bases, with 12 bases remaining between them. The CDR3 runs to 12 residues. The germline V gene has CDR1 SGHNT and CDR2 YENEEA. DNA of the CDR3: TGTGCCAGCAGCGCCAGGGGTGAGAAACTGTTTTTT. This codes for CASSARGEKLFF.

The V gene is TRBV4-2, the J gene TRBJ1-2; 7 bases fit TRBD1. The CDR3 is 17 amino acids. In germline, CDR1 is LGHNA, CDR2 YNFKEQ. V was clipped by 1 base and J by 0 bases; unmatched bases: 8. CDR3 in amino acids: CASSQGDSLTSNYGYTF. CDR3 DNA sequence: TGTGCCAGCAGCCAAGGGGACAGCCTAACCTCTAACTATGGCTACACCTTC.

Written as DNA, the CDR3 is TGTGCCAGCAGCTTGGCGGGAGGCACCTACAATGAGCAGTTCTTC. Amino acid sequence: CASSLAGGTYNEQFF. The chain uses TRBV5-5 and TRBJ2-1; TRBD2 matches at 7 bases. This CDR3 spans 15 amino acids. Trimming removed 0 bases from V and 2 bases from J; junction bases left unmatched: 2. Germline-derived CDR1 and CDR2 are SGHKS and YYEKEE (reference sequence). The full variable domain, in which reference TRBV5-5 and TRBJ2-1 provide the parts outside the CDR3, is DAGVTQSPTHLIKTRGQQVTLRCSPISGHKSVSWYQQVLGQGPQFIFQYYEKEERGRGNFPDRFSARQFPNYSSELNVNALLLGDSALYLCASSLAGGTYNEQFFGPGTRLTVL.

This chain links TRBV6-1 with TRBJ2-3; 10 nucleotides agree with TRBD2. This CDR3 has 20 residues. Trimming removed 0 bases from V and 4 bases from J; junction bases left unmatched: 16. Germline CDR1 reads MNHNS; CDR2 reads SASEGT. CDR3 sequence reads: CASSEAVRGSGGHMSDTQYF. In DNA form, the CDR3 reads TGTGCCAGCAGTGAAGCGGTCCGGGGTAGCGGGGGGCATATGTCAGATACGCAGTATTTT.

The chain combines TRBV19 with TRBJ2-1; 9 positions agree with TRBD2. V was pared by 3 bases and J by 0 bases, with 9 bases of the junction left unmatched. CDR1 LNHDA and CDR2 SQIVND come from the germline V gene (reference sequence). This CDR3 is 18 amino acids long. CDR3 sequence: CASSIRLAGLRSYNEQFF. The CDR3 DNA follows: TGTGCCAGTAGTATCCGGCTAGCGGGGTTACGCTCCTACAATGAGCAGTTCTTC.

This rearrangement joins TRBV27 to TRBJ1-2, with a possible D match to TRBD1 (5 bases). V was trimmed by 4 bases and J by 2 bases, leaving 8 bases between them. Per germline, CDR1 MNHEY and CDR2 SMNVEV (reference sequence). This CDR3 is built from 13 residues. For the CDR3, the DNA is TGTGCCAGCAGTTACCGGGGGAACTATGGCTACACCTTC. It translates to CASSYRGNYGYTF.

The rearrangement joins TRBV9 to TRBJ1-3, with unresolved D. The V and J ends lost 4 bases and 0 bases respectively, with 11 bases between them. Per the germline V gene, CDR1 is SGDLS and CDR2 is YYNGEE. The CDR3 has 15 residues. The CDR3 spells CASSPTQFSGNTIYF. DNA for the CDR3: TGTGCCAGCAGCCCCACGCAGTTCTCTGGAAACACCATATATTTT.